Listed below are T cell receptor beta chains from one sample, sequenced in a study of blood T cell repertoires in COVID-19. Sequenced by immunoSEQ multiplex PCR; TCRdb stores in-frame clones only, minus some. The sample lists fewer than 80,000 clones; more than 85% were seen once. Sequenced: peripheral blood. The receptors come from a man aged 65 to 85 with acute or convalescent COVID-19. Each CDR3 is given without its conserved first and last residue.

V	J	CDR3
TRBV11-2	TRBJ1-2	ASSTRQGLHGYT
TRBV5-1	TRBJ2-3	ASSSDGLRGDTQY
TRBV12-3/TRBV12-4	TRBJ2-7	ASRTSGTYEQY
TRBV6-2/TRBV6-3	TRBJ2-5	ASSFGTSWETQY
TRBV24-1	TRBJ1-2	ATSDFFAPSRDRGWMGDGYT
TRBV4-1	TRBJ2-7	ASSHGQGSYEQY
TRBV20-1	TRBJ2-5	SASSGSGETQY
TRBV29-1	TRBJ2-4	SVEFRNIQY
TRBV28	TRBJ2-3	ASSFGLMGDTQY
TRBV5-4	TRBJ1-2	AGGGRGADLYGYT
TRBV5-1	TRBJ1-1	ASSLLVTNTEAF
TRBV5-1	TRBJ2-1	ASSLLAGDNYNEQF
TRBV2	TRBJ2-2	ASRRGPGELF
TRBV28	TRBJ2-5	ASPLGTSGIEQETQY
TRBV6-5	TRBJ1-3	ASSHPAGNTIY
TRBV18	TRBJ1-4	ASSQQGTEKLF
TRBV6-5	TRBJ2-7	ASNRLRSYEQY
TRBV6-4	TRBJ2-3	ASSDYASGLGSGTQY
TRBV18	TRBJ1-2	ASSPQAGNYGYT
TRBV11-2	TRBJ2-3	ASSFSTDTQY
TRBV20-1	TRBJ1-2	RPSGYGYT
TRBV3-1/TRBV3-2	TRBJ2-1	ASSQGLAGSEQF
TRBV19	TRBJ1-5	ASSPQGGHQPQH
TRBV5-1	TRBJ2-1	ASSLGSTGAANEQF
TRBV18	TRBJ1-5	ASSPSSGNQPQH
TRBV12-3/TRBV12-4	TRBJ1-4	ASSWVAGKLF
TRBV4-1	TRBJ2-3	ASSQDLAGVADTQY
TRBV7-9	TRBJ2-3	ASSSGQGRTDTQY
TRBV9	TRBJ2-2	ASSVGLYKTGELF
TRBV19	TRBJ1-2	ASSAGFGTTRSGYT
TRBV2	TRBJ1-5	ASMRTENQPQH
TRBV11-3	TRBJ2-1	ASSVAFWTSGNNEQF
TRBV11-3	TRBJ2-7	ASSSHGREGYEQY
TRBV19	TRBJ2-5	ASSRNRGETQY
TRBV11-2	TRBJ2-1	ASSPYGQGADEQF
TRBV5-1	TRBJ1-3	ASSLVQLTGGNTIY